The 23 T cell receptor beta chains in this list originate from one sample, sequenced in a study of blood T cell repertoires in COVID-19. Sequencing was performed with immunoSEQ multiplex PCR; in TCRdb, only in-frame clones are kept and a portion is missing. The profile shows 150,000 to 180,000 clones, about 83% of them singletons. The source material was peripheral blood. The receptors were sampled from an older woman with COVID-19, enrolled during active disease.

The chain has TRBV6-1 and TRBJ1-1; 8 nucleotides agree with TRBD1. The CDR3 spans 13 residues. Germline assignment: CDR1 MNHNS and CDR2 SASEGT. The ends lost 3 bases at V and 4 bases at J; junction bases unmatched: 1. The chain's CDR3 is CASSDGTGTEAFF. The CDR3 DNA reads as TGTGCCAGCAGTGATGGGACAGGCACTGAAGCTTTCTTT.

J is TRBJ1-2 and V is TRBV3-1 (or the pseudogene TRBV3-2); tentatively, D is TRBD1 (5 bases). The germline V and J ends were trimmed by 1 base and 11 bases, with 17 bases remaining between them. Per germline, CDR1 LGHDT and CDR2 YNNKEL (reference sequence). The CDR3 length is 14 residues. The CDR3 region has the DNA TGTGCCAGCAGCCAAGGACAGTTCTCCCTAGGATACACCTTC. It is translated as CASSQGQFSLGYTF.

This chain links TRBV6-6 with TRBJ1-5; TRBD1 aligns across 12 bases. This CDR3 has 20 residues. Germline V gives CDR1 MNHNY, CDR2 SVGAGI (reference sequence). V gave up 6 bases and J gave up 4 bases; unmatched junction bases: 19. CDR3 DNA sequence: TGTGCCAGCAGCCGAAGATCCGGGACAGGGGGCAATGTGATAAATCAGCCCCAGCATTTT. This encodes CASSRRSGTGGNVINQPQHF.

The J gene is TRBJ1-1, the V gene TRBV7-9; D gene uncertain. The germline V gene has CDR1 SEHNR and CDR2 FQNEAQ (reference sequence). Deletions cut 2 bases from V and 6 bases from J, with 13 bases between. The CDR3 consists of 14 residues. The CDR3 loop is CASSLIGGSAEAFF. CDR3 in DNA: TGTGCCAGCAGCTTAATCGGAGGGAGTGCTGAAGCTTTCTTT.

CDR3 loop: CASTWAGTDTQYF. DNA for the CDR3: TGTGCCAGCACGTGGGCAGGCACAGATACGCAGTATTTT. This chain joins TRBV11-2 and TRBJ2-3, with D unresolved. The V and J ends lost 7 bases and 1 base respectively, with 9 bases between them. CDR3 size: 13 residues. Germline V gene lookup returns CDR1 SGHAT and CDR2 FQNNGV.

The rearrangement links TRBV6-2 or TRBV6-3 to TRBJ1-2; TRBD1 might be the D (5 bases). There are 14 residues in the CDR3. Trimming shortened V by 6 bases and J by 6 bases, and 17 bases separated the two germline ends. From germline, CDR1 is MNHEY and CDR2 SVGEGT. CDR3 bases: TGTGCCAGCAGCGTAATGAAGGGGTCCCATGGCTACACCTTC. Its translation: CASSVMKGSHGYTF.

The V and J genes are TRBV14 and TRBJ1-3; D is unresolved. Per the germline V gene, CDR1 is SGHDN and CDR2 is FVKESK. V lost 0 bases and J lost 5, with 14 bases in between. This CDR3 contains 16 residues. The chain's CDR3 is CASSQEVTPGRNTIYF. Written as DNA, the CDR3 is TGTGCCAGCAGCCAAGAGGTGACACCGGGAAGAAACACCATATATTTT.

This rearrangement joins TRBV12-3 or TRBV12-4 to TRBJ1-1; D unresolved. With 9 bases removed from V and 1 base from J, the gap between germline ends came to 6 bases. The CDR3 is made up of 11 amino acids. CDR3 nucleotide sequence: TGTGCCAGAACAGAGAACACTGAAGCTTTCTTT. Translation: CARTENTEAFF.

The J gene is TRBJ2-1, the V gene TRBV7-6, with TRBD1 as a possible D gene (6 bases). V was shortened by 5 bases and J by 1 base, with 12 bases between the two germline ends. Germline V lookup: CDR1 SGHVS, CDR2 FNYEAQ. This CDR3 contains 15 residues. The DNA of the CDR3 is TGTGCCAGCAGCGCGACAGGATCGTCCTACAATGAGCAGTTCTTC. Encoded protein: CASSATGSSYNEQFF. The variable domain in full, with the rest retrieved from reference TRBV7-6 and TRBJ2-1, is GAGVSQSPRYKVTKRGQDVALRCDPISGHVSLYWYRQALGQGPEFLTYFNYEAQQDKSGLPNDRFSAERPEGSISTLTIQRTEQRDSAMYRCASSATGSSYNEQFFGPGTRLTVL.

CDR3 sequence reads: CASSLLRTGASPLHF. DNA of the CDR3: TGTGCCAGCAGCTTGCTCCGGACAGGGGCATCACCCCTCCACTTT. The chain has TRBV5-6 and TRBJ1-6, with 9 bases that match TRBD1. The germline V gene has CDR1 SGHDT and CDR2 YYEEEE. This CDR3 is 15 amino acids long. V was pared by 1 base and J by 10 bases, with 6 bases of the junction left unmatched.

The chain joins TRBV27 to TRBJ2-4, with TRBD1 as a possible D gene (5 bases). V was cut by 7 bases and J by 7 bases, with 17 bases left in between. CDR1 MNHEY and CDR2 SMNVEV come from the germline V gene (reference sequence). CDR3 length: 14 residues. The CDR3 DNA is TGTGCCAGCACCTCGGGCAGGGTTCTTAACATTCAGTACTTC. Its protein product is CASTSGRVLNIQYF.

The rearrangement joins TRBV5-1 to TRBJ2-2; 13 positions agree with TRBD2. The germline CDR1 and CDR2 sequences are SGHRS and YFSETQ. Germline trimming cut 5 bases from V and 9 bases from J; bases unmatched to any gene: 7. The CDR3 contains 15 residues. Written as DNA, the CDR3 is TGCGCCAGCAGTTGGACTAGCGGGAGCCATCGGGAGCTGTTTTTT. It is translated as CASSWTSGSHRELFF.

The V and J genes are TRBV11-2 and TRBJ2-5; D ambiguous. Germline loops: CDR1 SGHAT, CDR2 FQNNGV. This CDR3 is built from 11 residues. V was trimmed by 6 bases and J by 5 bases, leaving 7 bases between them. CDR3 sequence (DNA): TGTGCCAGCAGGAGAGGCGAGACCCAGTACTTC. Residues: CASRRGETQYF. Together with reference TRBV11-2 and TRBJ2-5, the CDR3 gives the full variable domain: EAGVAQSPRYKIIEKRQSVAFWCNPISGHATLYWYQQILGQGPKLLIQFQNNGVVDDSQLPKDRFSAERLKGVDSTLKIQPAKLEDSAVYLCASRRGETQYFGPGTRLLVL.

The DNA of the CDR3 is TGTGCCAGCAGTTTATCGCAGGGGGCGTCTGGAAACACCATATATTTT. Its translation is CASSLSQGASGNTIYF. The chain recombines TRBV27 with TRBJ1-3, with 8 bases aligning to TRBD1. Germline lookup yields CDR1 MNHEY and CDR2 SMNVEV (reference sequence). The CDR3 runs to 16 residues. V lost 0 bases, J lost 1 base, and 2 bases stayed unmatched.

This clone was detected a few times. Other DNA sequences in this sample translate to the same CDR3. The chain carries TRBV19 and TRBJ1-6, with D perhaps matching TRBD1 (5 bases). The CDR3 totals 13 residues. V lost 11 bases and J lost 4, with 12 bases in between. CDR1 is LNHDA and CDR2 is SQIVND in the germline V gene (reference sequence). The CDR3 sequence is CASRDSYNSPLHF. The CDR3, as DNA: TGTGCCTCCCGAGACAGTTATAATTCACCCCTCCACTTT. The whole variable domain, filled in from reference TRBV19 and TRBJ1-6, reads DGGITQSPKYLFRKEGQNVTLSCEQNLNHDAMYWYRQDPGQGLRLIYYSQIVNDFQKGDIAEGYSVSREKKESFPLTVTSAQKNPTAFYLCASRDSYNSPLHFGNGTRLTVT.

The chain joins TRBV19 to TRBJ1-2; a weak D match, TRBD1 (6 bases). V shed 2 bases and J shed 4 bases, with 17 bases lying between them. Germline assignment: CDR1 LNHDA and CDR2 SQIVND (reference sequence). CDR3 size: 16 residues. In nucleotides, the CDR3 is TGTGCCAGTAGTATATGGGGAGCGGGGGGCGGCTATGGCTACACCTTC. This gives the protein CASSIWGAGGGYGYTF.

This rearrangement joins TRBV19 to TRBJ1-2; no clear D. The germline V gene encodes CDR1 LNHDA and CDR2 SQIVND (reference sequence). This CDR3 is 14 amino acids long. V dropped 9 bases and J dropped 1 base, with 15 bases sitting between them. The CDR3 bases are TGTGCCAGCCTAAGCCCGGGAGGTAACTATGGCTACACCTTC. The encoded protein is CASLSPGGNYGYTF.

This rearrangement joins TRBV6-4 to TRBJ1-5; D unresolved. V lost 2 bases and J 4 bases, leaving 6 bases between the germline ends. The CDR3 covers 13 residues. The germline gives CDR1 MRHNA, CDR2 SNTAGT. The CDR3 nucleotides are TGTGCCAGCAGTGACGGAGCGAATCAGCCCCAGCATTTT. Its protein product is CASSDGANQPQHF.

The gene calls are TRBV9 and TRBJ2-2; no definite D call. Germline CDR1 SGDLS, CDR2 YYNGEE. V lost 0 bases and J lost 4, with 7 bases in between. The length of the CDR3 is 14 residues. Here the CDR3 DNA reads TGTGCCAGCAGCGTAGCTACGAGCACCGGGGAGCTGTTTTTT. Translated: CASSVATSTGELFF.

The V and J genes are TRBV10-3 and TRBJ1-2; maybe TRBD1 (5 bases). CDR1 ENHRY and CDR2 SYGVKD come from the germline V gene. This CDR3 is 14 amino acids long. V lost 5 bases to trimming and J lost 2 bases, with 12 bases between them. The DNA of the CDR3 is TGTGCCATCAGTCACGGACACTCAAACTATGGCTACACCTTC. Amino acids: CAISHGHSNYGYTF.

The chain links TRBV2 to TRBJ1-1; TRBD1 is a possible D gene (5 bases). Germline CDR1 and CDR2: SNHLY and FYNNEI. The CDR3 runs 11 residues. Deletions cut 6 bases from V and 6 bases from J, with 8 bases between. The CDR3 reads CASRETAEAFF. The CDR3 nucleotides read TGTGCCAGCAGGGAGACAGCTGAAGCTTTCTTT.

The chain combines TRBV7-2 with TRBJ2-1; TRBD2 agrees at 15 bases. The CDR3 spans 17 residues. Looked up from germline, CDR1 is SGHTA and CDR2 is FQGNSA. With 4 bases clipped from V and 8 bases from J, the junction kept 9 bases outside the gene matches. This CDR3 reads CASSSRTSGRARDEQFF. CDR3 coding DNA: TGTGCCAGCAGCTCAAGGACTAGCGGGAGGGCCAGGGATGAGCAGTTCTTC.

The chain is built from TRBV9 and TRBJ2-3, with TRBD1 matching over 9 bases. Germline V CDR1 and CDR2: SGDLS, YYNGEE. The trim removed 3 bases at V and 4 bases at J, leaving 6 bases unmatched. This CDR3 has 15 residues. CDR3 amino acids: CASSATGTGPDTQYF. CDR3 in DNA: TGTGCCAGCAGCGCGACCGGGACAGGGCCAGATACGCAGTATTTT.